This T cell receptor beta chain appears in the sequencing data of a study of cytomegalovirus exposure and HLA in healthy donors. Broader study findings: A later analysis found most CMV-associated TCR beta chains apparently HLA-restricted.

PCR involved 60 Vbeta and 13 Jbeta primers. In the original workflow: The authors later counted approximately 80 million unique TCR beta chains, some 12 million of them shared. Repertoires were generated with immunoSEQ multiplex PCR, while TCRdb's copy carries only in-frame clones and drops some. From that table come the V and J calls and clone size; the DNA was used to work out D and trimming. Of under 200,000 clones in the sample, less than 85% were seen once. The CDR3 contains 18 residues. Germline V gene lookup returns CDR1 SNHLY and CDR2 FYNNEI. With V trimmed by 4 bases and J by 6 bases, 14 bases remained unmatched. Note on this clone: Its antigen is unknown.

This TCR was recovered from a male donor in good health and CMV-seronegative. The rearrangement uses TRBV2 and TRBJ2-1; the match to TRBD2 covers 11 bases. The sequencing sample was made of PBMCs. In DNA form, the CDR3 reads TGTGCCAGCAGTGCAATAGCGGGAGGGTCGGTCGTCTCCAATGAGCAGTTCTTC. Protein product: CASSAIAGGSVVSNEQFF.